This T cell receptor beta chain came from a study of T cells in Graves' hyperthyroidism and ophthalmopathy. Study conclusions and caveats: Within blood appeared most thyroid clonotypes that had expanded above 0.001.

Amplification yielded TCR beta CDR3 regions, with RNA transcripts as the source. The TCR CDR3 first-round RT-PCR relied on the HTBI primer set. Each CDR3 protein gets one entry after TCRdb re-called the multiplex PCR reads with MiXCR. The sample contains approximately 690,000 distinct CDR3 sequences, about 14% of which appear only once. This clonotype was observed at least ten times. The target antigen is unknown. Input material: blood. The receptor was isolated from a woman aged 45-59 years with Graves' ophthalmopathy.

CDR3 nucleotide sequence: TGTGCCAGCAGCAGACTAGCGGGGGCCATGGCTGAGCAGTTCTTC. It codes for CASSRLAGAMAEQFF. This rearrangement joins TRBV12-3 or TRBV12-4 to TRBJ2-1; 12 bases are shared with TRBD2. The ends lost 6 bases at V and 9 bases at J; junction bases unmatched: 9. The CDR3 consists of 15 residues.